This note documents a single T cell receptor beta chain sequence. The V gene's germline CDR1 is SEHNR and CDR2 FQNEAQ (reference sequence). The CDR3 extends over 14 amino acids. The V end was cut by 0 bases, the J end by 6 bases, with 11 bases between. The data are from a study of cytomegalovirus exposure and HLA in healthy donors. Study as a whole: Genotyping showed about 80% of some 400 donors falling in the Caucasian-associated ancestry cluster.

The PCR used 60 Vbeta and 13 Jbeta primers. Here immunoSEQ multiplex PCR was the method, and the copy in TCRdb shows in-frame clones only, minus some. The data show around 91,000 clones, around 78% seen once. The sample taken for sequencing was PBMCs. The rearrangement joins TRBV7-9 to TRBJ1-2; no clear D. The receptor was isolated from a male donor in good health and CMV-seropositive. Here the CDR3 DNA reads TGTGCCAGCAGCTTAGCGCTTCCAGCGAATGGCTACACCTTC. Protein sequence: CASSLALPANGYTF.